This is a list of T cell receptor beta chains from one sample in a study of CD8+ T cells in alopecia areata. TCRdb's table, derived via immunoSEQ multiplex PCR, lists solely in-frame clones and lacks some. The table includes around 250,000 clones, under 80% detected once. Sample: CD4+ T cells sorted from blood, taken at week 0. The receptors derive from a human donor with alopecia areata. Each CDR3 is given with its conserved first and last residue. A D gene is named only where the DNA matches it firmly. Some rows mark clone size as missing; the rest say once, few, many or name a class of expanded clone.

>TRBJ1-1|.|TRBV29-1|.
TGCGCCGGGGAGCCCGACCTGAACACTGAAGCTTTCTTT
CAGEPDLNTEAFF
>TRBJ2-1|once|TRBV7-9|TRBD1
TGTGCCAGCAGCTTAAGGCCCACAGGGGATAATGAGCAGTTCTTC
CASSLRPTGDNEQFF
>TRBJ2-4|.|TRBV18|.
TGTGCCAGCTCCCCACGGAAGGGCGACATTCAGTACTTC
CASSPRKGDIQYF
>TRBJ1-5|few|TRBV4-1|.
TGCGCCAGCAGCCAAGGTTGGCAGGGAGGTCAGCCCCAGCATTTT
CASSQGWQGGQPQHF
>TRBJ2-5|.|TRBV29-1|.
TGCAGCGCACGACCGTCAATCTGGGCCCAGTACTTC
CSARPSIWAQYF
>TRBJ2-6|.|TRBV15|TRBD1
TGTGCCACCAGCAGAGATGACAGGGGGCCTGGGGCCAACGTCCTGACTTTC
CATSRDDRGPGANVLTF
>TRBJ2-7|.|TRBV5-1|.
TGCGCCAGCAGCTTGGGGGGAAAGACCTACGAGCAGTACTTC
CASSLGGKTYEQYF
>TRBJ1-5|.|TRBV5-1|.
TGCGCCAGCAGACAGGGCACCAATCAGCCCCAGCATTTT
CASRQGTNQPQHF
>TRBJ2-7|few|TRBV5-1|TRBD1
TGCGCCAGCAGCTTCGGGACAGCCTACGAGCAGTACTTC
CASSFGTAYEQYF
>TRBJ2-7|few|TRBV9|.
TGTGCCAGCAGCGTAGCTACAGGGAACTACGAGCAGTACTTC
CASSVATGNYEQYF
>TRBJ1-1|few|TRBV7-9|.
TGTGCCAGCAGCCCTCAGACAGGTAACACTGAAGCTTTCTTT
CASSPQTGNTEAFF
>TRBJ2-5|.|TRBV10-3|.
TGTGCCATCAGTGAGCCGGAGAGGGGAGAGACCCAGTACTTC
CAISEPERGETQYF
>TRBJ2-3|.|TRBV7-2|TRBD1
TGTGCCAGCAGCTTAACTAGACAGGGCTTGGGTACGCAGTATTTT
CASSLTRQGLGTQYF
>TRBJ2-5|few|TRBV15|.
TGTGCCACCAGCAGAGATATGTCAGAGACCCAGTACTTC
CATSRDMSETQYF
>TRBJ2-3|.|TRBV10-3|TRBD1
TGTGCCATCAGTCCGGGACAGGACTCCACAGATACGCAGTATTTT
CAISPGQDSTDTQYF
>TRBJ1-6|.|TRBV18|.
TGTGCCAGCTCATCCCAGATTTCGGGGCATAATTCACCCCTCCACTTT
CASSSQISGHNSPLHF
>TRBJ2-2|.|TRBV29-1|TRBD1
TGCAGCGTGCGGACAGGTTGGAACACCGGGGAGCTGTTTTTT
CSVRTGWNTGELFF
>TRBJ2-3|few|TRBV29-1|.
TGCAGCGTTGGGGGACCCGCACCTAGCACAGATACGCAGTATTTT
CSVGGPAPSTDTQYF
>TRBJ2-1|.|TRBV14|TRBD1
TGTGCCAGCAGCCAAGCGGGGACAGGGTATGAGCAGTTCTTC
CASSQAGTGYEQFF
>TRBJ1-5|few|TRBV6-5|TRBD1
TGTGCCAGCAGTTACTCCCCGACAGGGAACAATCAGCCCCAGCATTTT
CASSYSPTGNNQPQHF
>TRBJ1-1|.|TRBV7-3|.
TGTGCCAGCAGCTTAACACAGGGTACTGAAGCTTTCTTT
CASSLTQGTEAFF
>TRBJ1-1|.|TRBV9|.
TGTGCCAGCAGCGTAGACCATTCACAGGGAGTGAGGACTGAAGCTTTCTTT
CASSVDHSQGVRTEAFF
>TRBJ1-5|.|TRBV2|TRBD1
TGTGCCAGCATGGGGACAGGGGACCAGCCCCAGCATTTT
CASMGTGDQPQHF
>TRBJ2-7|.|TRBV29-1|.
TGCAGCGTCCAAACGTGGCACGAGCAGTACTTC
CSVQTWHEQYF
>TRBJ2-7|.|TRBV7-8|.
TGTGCCAGCAGCTTAGCGCCAGCCTACGAGCAGTACTTC
CASSLAPAYEQYF
>TRBJ1-2|.|TRBV30|.
TGTGCCTGGAGCCAGGGCAACTATGGCTACACCTTC
CAWSQGNYGYTF
>TRBJ2-7|.|TRBV30|.
TGTGCCTGGAGTTTGGAGACAGGCCGTACGTACGAGCAGTACTTC
CAWSLETGRTYEQYF
>TRBJ2-5|few|TRBV6-5|.
TGTGCCAGCAGTCCACCCCCTAGACATCAAGAGACCCAGTACTTC
CASSPPPRHQETQYF
>TRBJ2-5|.|TRBV5-4|TRBD2
TGTGCCAGCTTAGGTCCCAGCGGGGGGGCCGAGAAGACCCAGTACTTC
CASLGPSGGAEKTQYF
>TRBJ1-2|few|TRBV25-1|.
TGTGCCAGCAGGCAGGCGGCCTATGGCTACACCTTC
CASRQAAYGYTF
>TRBJ1-1|.|TRBV5-6|.
TGTGCCAGCAGCTTGGTGATGGGGCTCACTGAAGCTTTCTTT
CASSLVMGLTEAFF
>TRBJ1-5|few|TRBV28|.
TGTGCCAGCAGTTTATCAGGGTGGGAGAAGCCCCAGCATTTT
CASSLSGWEKPQHF
>TRBJ2-3|.|TRBV29-1|TRBD2
TGCAGCGCCCAGCGGGGAGCAGATACGCAGTATTTT
CSAQRGADTQYF
>TRBJ2-5|.|TRBV4-3|TRBD2
TGCGCCAGCAGCCAAGGGTCTAGCGGAGAGACCCAGTACTTC
CASSQGSSGETQYF
>TRBJ1-5|.|TRBV19|.
TGTGCCAGTAGTACCCGACACGTTTATAGCAATCAGCCCCAGCATTTT
CASSTRHVYSNQPQHF
>TRBJ1-1|.|TRBV28|TRBD1
TGTGCCAGCAGTTTACGACAGGGGAACACTGAAGCTTTCTTT
CASSLRQGNTEAFF
>TRBJ1-1|.|TRBV29-1|TRBD1
TGCAGCGTTGCCAGGGGGCAGGTGAACACTGAAGCTTTCTTT
CSVARGQVNTEAFF
>TRBJ1-5|.|TRBV25-1|.
TGTGCCAGCAGTGAATATAACGGGGTTCAGCCCCAGCATTTT
CASSEYNGVQPQHF
>TRBJ2-3|.|TRBV4-1|TRBD1
TGCGCCAGCAGCCTCCAGTACGGGACAGGGTCCACAGATACGCAGTATTTT
CASSLQYGTGSTDTQYF
>TRBJ1-1|.|TRBV2|.
TGTGCCAGCAGTGGGTACGGGACTGAAGCTTTCTTT
CASSGYGTEAFF
>TRBJ1-1|.|TRBV6-5|.
TGTGCCAGCATTCCTCGGGTGAACACTGAAGCTTTCTTT
CASIPRVNTEAFF
>TRBJ1-2|.|TRBV15|.
TGTGCCACCAGCAGGACTGAATCCTATGGCTACACCTTC
CATSRTESYGYTF
>TRBJ1-6|few|TRBV29-1|TRBD1
TGCAGCGTTGGGGACAGGGAGTCTTCACCCCTCCACTTT
CSVGDRESSPLHF
>TRBJ1-6|.|TRBV18|.
TGTGCCAGCTCACCAAGACTACCCGAAGGTTCACCCCTCCACTTT
CASSPRLPEGSPLHF
>TRBJ1-4|.|TRBV6-5|.
TGTGCCAGCAGTTACCGTGGCGCGGAACTGTTTTTT
CASSYRGAELFF
>TRBJ2-7|.|TRBV4-2|TRBD2
TGTGCCAGCAGCCAAGATACTAGCGGACCCTACGAGCAGTACTTC
CASSQDTSGPYEQYF